One and the same sample provided the 20 T cell receptor beta chains below, sequenced in a study of human T cells and chemical hapten exposure. Stated time point: patch test 2, 6 weeks after DPC sensitization. Noted treatment: therapeutic diphenylcyclopropenone sensitization with weekly scalp DPC. TCRdb reprocessed the RACE reads with MiXCR, giving one entry per CDR3 protein. Found here are approximately 91,000 distinct CDR3 sequences, 11% of them singletons; the top ten hold roughly 1.6%. Sequences were derived from whole blood, sampled in connection with sensitization to the hapten diphenylcyclopropenone (DPC). Receptors originate from a man aged 18 to 29 with alopecia areata. Some clones in this sample may be carry-over from other donors' samples.

Comments on this clonotype: A read error may explain this, as a much larger clone is one base away. This sequence joins TRBV18 and TRBJ1-1; the D gene is possibly TRBD1 (5 bases). Germline values: CDR1 KGHSH, CDR2 LQKENI. The CDR3 is 15 amino acids. CDR3 region: CVSSLQTEVNTEAFF. In nucleotides, the CDR3 is TGTGTCAGCTCACTCCAGACAGAAGTAAACACTGAAGCTTTCTTT.

This clonotype was recorded at least ten times. The chain combines TRBV9 with TRBJ2-4; unclear D gene. The V gene's germline CDR1 is SGDLS and CDR2 YYNGEE. V gave up 0 bases and J gave up 8 bases, with 9 bases separating them. This CDR3 spans 13 amino acids. The CDR3 region is CASSVEIADIQYF. The CDR3 DNA reads TGTGCCAGCAGCGTAGAAATTGCGGACATTCAGTACTTC.

The V call is TRBV7-7, the J call TRBJ2-5; tentative D call: TRBD2 (5 bases). Trimming removed 4 bases at V and 5 bases at J, with 11 bases between. The CDR3 extends over 13 amino acids. Germline CDR1 is SSHAT and CDR2 is FNYEAQ (reference sequence). CDR3 sequence reads: CASSSLADETQYF. The CDR3 nucleotides read TGTGCCAGCAGCTCTCTAGCCGACGAGACCCAGTACTTC.

In its sample, this clonotype was seen a few times. The V call is TRBV19, the J call TRBJ1-1, with no clear D. Germline assignment: CDR1 LNHDA and CDR2 SQIVND (reference sequence). This CDR3 contains 17 residues. Trimming took 1 base from V and 0 from J, leaving 15 bases between them. Here the CDR3 DNA reads TGTGCCAGTAGTATAGGAAATCGTCGGGGAATGAACACTGAAGCTTTCTTT. This translates into CASSIGNRRGMNTEAFF.

This clonotype was seen at least ten times. The chain employs TRBV6-5 and TRBJ2-4; 9 bases align to TRBD1. The CDR3 runs 17 residues. CDR1 MNHEY and CDR2 SVGAGI come from the germline V gene. Losses at the gene ends were 1 base for V and 1 base for J; bases not matched to a gene: 5. The CDR3 DNA sequence: TGTGCCAGCAGTTACTTCGTACAGGGGGCGGCCAAAAACATTCAGTACTTC. Amino acid sequence: CASSYFVQGAAKNIQYF.

This clonotype has ten or more counts. The chain uses TRBV11-2 and TRBJ2-3, with 10 bases fitting TRBD1. The junction had 12 bases not matched to a gene; V was cut back by 5 bases and J by 4 bases. The CDR3 contains 17 residues. Germline V gives CDR1 SGHAT, CDR2 FQNNGV. CDR3 nucleotides: TGTGCCAGCAGCCCCTCCTTCGGACAGGGGGGTTCAGATACGCAGTATTTT. It codes for CASSPSFGQGGSDTQYF.

This chain uses TRBV5-1 with TRBJ2-1; 8 bases match TRBD2. This CDR3 contains 16 residues. The V and J ends lost 5 bases and 7 bases, in that order; junction bases with no gene match: 14. The germline V gene encodes CDR1 SGHRS and CDR2 YFSETQ. CDR3 sequence (DNA): TGCGCCAGCAGTTCCCTTAGCGGGGACTCCAGTAATGAGCAGTTCTTC. This translates into CASSSLSGDSSNEQFF.

This clonotype appeared many times. The chain couples TRBV28 to TRBJ1-1; the D is unclear. Trimming left V 2 bases short and J 4 bases short, with 8 bases between. The CDR3 has 13 amino acids. Germline V gene sequence: CDR1 MDHEN, CDR2 SYDVKM. CDR3 loop: CASSLSVGTEAFF. Written as DNA, the CDR3 is TGTGCCAGCAGTTTAAGTGTGGGCACTGAAGCTTTCTTT.

The rearrangement uses TRBV19 and TRBJ2-7; 8 bases align to TRBD1. The CDR3 runs to 15 residues. Unmatched junction bases numbered 4, after V lost 3 bases and J lost 0 bases. The germline V gene encodes CDR1 LNHDA and CDR2 SQIVND (reference sequence). CDR3 amino acids: CASSITGGSSYEQYF. In DNA form, the CDR3 reads TGTGCCAGTAGTATCACAGGGGGAAGCTCCTACGAGCAGTACTTC.

The genes are TRBV6-2 or TRBV6-3 and TRBJ2-5; a possible D gene is TRBD2 (5 bases). This CDR3 contains 14 residues. Deletions cut 5 bases from V and 2 bases from J, with 12 bases between. Germline V gene data show CDR1 as MNHEY and CDR2 as SVGEGT. CDR3 sequence reads: CASSQRREQETQYF. The CDR3 DNA reads as TGTGCCAGCAGTCAGAGACGGGAACAAGAGACCCAGTACTTC.

A few counts support this clonotype. J is TRBJ2-4 and V is TRBV7-2; D gene uncertain. CDR3 size: 12 residues. V was trimmed by 6 bases and J by 5 bases, leaving 8 bases between them. Germline CDR1 and CDR2: SGHTA and FQGNSA. CDR3 sequence (DNA): TGTGCCAGCAGTCGCCATGAAAACATTCAGTACTTC. It is translated as CASSRHENIQYF.

The table lists this clonotype with many counts. The rearrangement links TRBV3-2 to TRBJ2-5. TRBV3-2 is assigned pseudogene status. This CDR3 spans 15 amino acids. Here the CDR3 DNA reads TGTGCCAGCAGCCAAGATCGCCAGCGTTGGAAGACCCAGTACTTC. It encodes CASSQDRQRWKTQYF.

This clonotype was seen many times. The chain recombines TRBV7-6 with TRBJ2-1; D could derive from TRBD1 or TRBD2 (5 bases each). The V and J ends lost 1 base and 6 bases respectively, with 10 bases between them. Per the germline V gene, CDR1 is SGHVS and CDR2 is FNYEAQ. The CDR3 totals 14 residues. Written as DNA, the CDR3 is TGTGCCAGCAGCTTAGAACCAGGGACCAATGAGCAGTTCTTC. Translation: CASSLEPGTNEQFF.

This clonotype occurred many times. The rearrangement joins TRBV5-1 to TRBJ1-5; the D gene is possibly TRBD1 (6 bases). This CDR3 is 14 amino acids long. The V end was cut by 4 bases, the J end by 5 bases, with 13 bases between. Germline CDR1 reads SGHRS; CDR2 reads YFSETQ. CDR3 residues: CASSPWGPHQPQHF. The DNA for the CDR3 is TGCGCCAGCAGCCCATGGGGGCCGCATCAGCCCCAGCATTTT.

There are a few counts of this clonotype. Here the CDR3 DNA reads TGCAGCGTTCGCCTGACTAGCGGGGGGTACAATGAGCAGTTCTTC. This gives the protein CSVRLTSGGYNEQFF. The chain combines TRBV29-1 with TRBJ2-1; 13 bases align to TRBD2. V was clipped by 5 bases and J by 4 bases; unmatched bases: 5. Per germline, CDR1 SQVTM and CDR2 ANQGSEA. This CDR3 has 15 amino acids.

In its sample, this clonotype was seen a few times. The chain links TRBV10-3 to TRBJ1-3, with TRBD1 as a possible D gene (6 bases). Per germline, CDR1 ENHRY and CDR2 SYGVKD. Trimming left V 5 bases short and J 2 bases short, with 13 bases between. The CDR3 extends over 15 amino acids. The CDR3 loop is CAISNAGAPGNTIYF. The CDR3 DNA follows: TGTGCCATCAGTAACGCAGGGGCCCCTGGAAACACCATATATTTT.

This clonotype appeared a few times. This rearrangement joins TRBV29-1 to TRBJ2-2; 8 bases map to TRBD1. This CDR3 contains 13 residues. V gave up 6 bases and J gave up 4 bases; unmatched junction bases: 4. Per germline, CDR1 SQVTM and CDR2 ANQGSEA. CDR3 coding DNA: TGCAGCGTACGGACAGGGAGCACCGGGGAGCTGTTTTTT. Translated: CSVRTGSTGELFF.

The chain carries TRBV10-3 and TRBJ2-3; no reliable D call. V was pared by 2 bases and J by 2 bases, with 8 bases between. The CDR3 is 14 residues long. CDR1 is ENHRY, CDR2 SYGVKD, per germline. The CDR3 sequence: CAISEGGDTDTQYF. CDR3 in DNA: TGTGCCATCAGTGAGGGTGGTGACACAGATACGCAGTATTTT.

This clonotype was detected ten times or more. In DNA form, the CDR3 reads TGCGCCAGCAGCCAAGCAGGTGGGGAAATTGAAAAACTGTTTTTT. This codes for CASSQAGGEIEKLFF. The V gene is TRBV4-1, the J gene TRBJ1-4, with unresolved D. This CDR3 spans 15 amino acids. From germline, CDR1 is MGHRA and CDR2 YSYEKL. Trimming stripped 1 base from V and 7 bases from J, with 13 bases between.

This clonotype has ten or more counts. The chain recombines TRBV12-3 or TRBV12-4 with TRBJ2-1, with D uncertain. Trimming stripped 1 base from V and 0 bases from J, with 13 bases between. CDR3 length: 17 amino acids. The CDR3 reads CASSLVTGPSSYNEQFF. The CDR3 nucleotides read TGTGCCAGCAGTTTAGTTACGGGTCCCAGCTCCTACAATGAGCAGTTCTTC.